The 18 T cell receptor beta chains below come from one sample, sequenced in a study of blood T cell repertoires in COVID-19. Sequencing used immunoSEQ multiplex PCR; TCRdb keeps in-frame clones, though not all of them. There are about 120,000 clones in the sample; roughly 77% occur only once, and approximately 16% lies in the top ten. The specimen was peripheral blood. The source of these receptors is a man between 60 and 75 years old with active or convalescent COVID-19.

The CDR3 region has the DNA TGTGCCAGTAGTCCCGGGACTAGCGGGAGGGCCCCTTACAATGAGCAGTTCTTC. It encodes CASSPGTSGRAPYNEQFF. The chain combines TRBV19 with TRBJ2-1; the match to TRBD2 covers 16 bases. With V trimmed by 5 bases and J by 4 bases, 8 bases remained unmatched. Per the germline V gene, CDR1 is LNHDA and CDR2 is SQIVND (reference sequence). The CDR3 length is 18 residues. The full variable domain, its missing parts supplied by reference TRBV19 and TRBJ2-1, is DGGITQSPKYLFRKEGQNVTLSCEQNLNHDAMYWYRQDPGQGLRLIYYSQIVNDFQKGDIAEGYSVSREKKESFPLTVTSAQKNPTAFYLCASSPGTSGRAPYNEQFFGPGTRLTVL.

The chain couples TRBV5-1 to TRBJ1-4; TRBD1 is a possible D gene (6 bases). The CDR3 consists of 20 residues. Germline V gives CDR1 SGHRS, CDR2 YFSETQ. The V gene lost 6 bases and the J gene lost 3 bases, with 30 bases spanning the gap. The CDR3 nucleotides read TGCGCCAGCACCTCATCGCCGGGGCAGGGGAGGGGTTCGGCTAATGAAAAACTGTTTTTT. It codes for CASTSSPGQGRGSANEKLFF.

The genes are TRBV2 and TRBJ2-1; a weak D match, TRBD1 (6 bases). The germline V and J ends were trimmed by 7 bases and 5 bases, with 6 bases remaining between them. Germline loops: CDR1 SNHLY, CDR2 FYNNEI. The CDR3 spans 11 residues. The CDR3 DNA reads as TGTGCCAGCACAGGGGACAATGAGCAGTTCTTC. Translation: CASTGDNEQFF.

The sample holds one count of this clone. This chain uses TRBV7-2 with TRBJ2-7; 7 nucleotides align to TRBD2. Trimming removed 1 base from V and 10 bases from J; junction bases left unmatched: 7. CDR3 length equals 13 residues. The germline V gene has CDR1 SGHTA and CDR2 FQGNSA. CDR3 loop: CASSLVRAGAQYF. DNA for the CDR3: TGTGCCAGCAGCTTAGTCAGGGCGGGAGCACAGTACTTC.

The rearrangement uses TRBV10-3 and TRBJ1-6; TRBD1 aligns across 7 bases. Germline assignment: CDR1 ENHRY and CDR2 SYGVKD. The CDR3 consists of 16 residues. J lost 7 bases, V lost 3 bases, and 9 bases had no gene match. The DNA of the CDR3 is TGTGCCATCAGTGACTCCCGGGACAGAACCAATTCACCCCTCCACTTT. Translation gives CAISDSRDRTNSPLHF.

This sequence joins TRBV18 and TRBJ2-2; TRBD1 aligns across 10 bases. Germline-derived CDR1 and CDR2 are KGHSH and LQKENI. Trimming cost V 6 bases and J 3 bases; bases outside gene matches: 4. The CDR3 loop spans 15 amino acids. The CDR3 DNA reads TGTGCCAGCTCGCGACAGGGGGCAGACACCGGGGAGCTGTTTTTT. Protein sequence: CASSRQGADTGELFF.

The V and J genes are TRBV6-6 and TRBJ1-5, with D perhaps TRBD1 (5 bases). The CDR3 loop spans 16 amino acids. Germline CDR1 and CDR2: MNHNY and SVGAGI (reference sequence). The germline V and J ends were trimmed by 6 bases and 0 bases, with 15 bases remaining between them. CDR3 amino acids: CASSIGGTYSNQPQHF. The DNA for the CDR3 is TGTGCCAGCAGCATCGGGGGGACGTATAGCAATCAGCCCCAGCATTTT.

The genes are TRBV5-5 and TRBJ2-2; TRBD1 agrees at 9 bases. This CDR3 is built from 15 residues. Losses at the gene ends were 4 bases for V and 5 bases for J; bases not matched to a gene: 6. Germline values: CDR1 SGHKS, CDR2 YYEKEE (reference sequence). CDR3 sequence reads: CASSPTGGGTGELFF. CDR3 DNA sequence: TGTGCCAGCAGCCCAACAGGGGGCGGAACCGGGGAGCTGTTTTTT.

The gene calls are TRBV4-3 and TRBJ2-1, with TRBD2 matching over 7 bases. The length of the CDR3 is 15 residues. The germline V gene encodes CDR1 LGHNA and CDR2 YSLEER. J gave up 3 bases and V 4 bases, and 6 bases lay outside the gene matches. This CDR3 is CASSLPSGVYNEQFF. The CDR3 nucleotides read TGCGCCAGCAGCCTCCCTAGCGGAGTCTACAATGAGCAGTTCTTC.

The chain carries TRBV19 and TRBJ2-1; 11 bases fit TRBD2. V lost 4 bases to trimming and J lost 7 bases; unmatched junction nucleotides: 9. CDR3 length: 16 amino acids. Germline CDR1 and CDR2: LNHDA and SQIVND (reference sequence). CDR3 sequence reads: CASSTPRLAGRNEQFF. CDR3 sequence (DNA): TGTGCCAGTAGTACCCCAAGACTAGCGGGGAGGAATGAGCAGTTCTTC.

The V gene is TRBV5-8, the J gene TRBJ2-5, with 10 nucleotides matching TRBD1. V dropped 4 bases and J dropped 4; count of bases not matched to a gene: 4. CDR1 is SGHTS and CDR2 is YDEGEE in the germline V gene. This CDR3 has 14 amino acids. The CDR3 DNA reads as TGTGCCAGCAGCCCCCGGGACAGGGGAGAGACCCAGTACTTC. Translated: CASSPRDRGETQYF.

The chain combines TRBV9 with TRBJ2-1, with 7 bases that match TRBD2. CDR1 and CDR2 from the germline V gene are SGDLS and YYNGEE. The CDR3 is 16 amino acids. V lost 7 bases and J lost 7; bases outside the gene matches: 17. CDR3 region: CASQASEGGSRNEQFF. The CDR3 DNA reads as TGTGCCAGCCAAGCGTCGGAGGGAGGGAGCAGGAATGAGCAGTTCTTC.

The CDR3 spells CASSLVQTPNYGYTF. The CDR3 nucleotides are TGTGCCAGCAGCTTGGTTCAGACTCCTAACTATGGCTACACCTTC. J is TRBJ1-2 and V is TRBV5-5, with D unclear. Germline V gene lookup returns CDR1 SGHKS and CDR2 YYEKEE (reference sequence). The V end lost 0 bases, the J end lost 0 bases, and 9 bases lay between the germline ends. CDR3 length equals 15 residues.

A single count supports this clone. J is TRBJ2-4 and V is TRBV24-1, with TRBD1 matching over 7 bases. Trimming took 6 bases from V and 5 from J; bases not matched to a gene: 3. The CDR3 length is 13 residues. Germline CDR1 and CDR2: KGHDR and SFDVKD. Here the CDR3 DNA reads TGTGCCACCAGTACCGGGACAGAAAACATTCAGTACTTC. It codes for CATSTGTENIQYF.

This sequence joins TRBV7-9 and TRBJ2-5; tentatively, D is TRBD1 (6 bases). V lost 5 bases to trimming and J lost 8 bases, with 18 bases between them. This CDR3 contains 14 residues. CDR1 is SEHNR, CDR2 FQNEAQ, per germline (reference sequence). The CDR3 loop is CASSPNTYRVTQYF. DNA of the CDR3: TGTGCCAGCAGCCCCAACACCTACAGGGTAACCCAGTACTTC.

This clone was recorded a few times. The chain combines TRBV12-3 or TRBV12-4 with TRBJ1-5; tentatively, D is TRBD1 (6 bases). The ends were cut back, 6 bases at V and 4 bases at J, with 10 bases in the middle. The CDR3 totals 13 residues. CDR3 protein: CASSSDRNQPQHF. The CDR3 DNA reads TGTGCCAGCAGCTCGGACAGAAATCAGCCCCAGCATTTT.

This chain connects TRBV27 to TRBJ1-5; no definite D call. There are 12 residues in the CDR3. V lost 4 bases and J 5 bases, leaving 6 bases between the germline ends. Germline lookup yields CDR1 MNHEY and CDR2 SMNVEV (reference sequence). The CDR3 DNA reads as TGTGCCAGCAGTTCGTCTGATCAGCCCCAGCATTTT. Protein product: CASSSSDQPQHF.

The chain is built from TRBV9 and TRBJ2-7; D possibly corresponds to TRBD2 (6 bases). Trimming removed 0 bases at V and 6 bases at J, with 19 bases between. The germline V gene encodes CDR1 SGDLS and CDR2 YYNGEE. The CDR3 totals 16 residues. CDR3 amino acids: CASSVAGVARDGEQYF. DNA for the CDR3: TGTGCCAGCAGCGTAGCGGGAGTGGCCAGGGATGGCGAGCAGTACTTC.